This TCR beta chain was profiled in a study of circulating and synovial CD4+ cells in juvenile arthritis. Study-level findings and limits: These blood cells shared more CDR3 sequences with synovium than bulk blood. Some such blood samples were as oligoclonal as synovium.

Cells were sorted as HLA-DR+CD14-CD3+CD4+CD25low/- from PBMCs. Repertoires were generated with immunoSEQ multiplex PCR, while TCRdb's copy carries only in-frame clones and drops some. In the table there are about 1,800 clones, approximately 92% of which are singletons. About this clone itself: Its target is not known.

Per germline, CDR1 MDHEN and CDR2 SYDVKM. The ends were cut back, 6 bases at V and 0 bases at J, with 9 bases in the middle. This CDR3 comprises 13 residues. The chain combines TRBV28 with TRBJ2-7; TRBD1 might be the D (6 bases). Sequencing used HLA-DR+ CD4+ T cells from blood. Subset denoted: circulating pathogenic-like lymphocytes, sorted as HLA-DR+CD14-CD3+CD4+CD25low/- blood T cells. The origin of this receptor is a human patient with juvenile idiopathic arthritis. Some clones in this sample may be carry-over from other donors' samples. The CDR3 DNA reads TGTGCCAGCAGCCCAGGGGCCTCCTACGAGCAGTACTTC. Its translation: CASSPGASYEQYF.